This paragraph covers one T cell receptor (beta chain) sequence. Its specificity is not known. These data are taken from a study of T cell responses to AZD1222 COVID-19 vaccine. Findings of the study overall: Sampling that yielded the repertoires occurred only after the peak T cell response. Females made up more of the donors, who were largely white British, and clonal diversity may have come out too low. Receipt of two AZD1222 doses was followed by a rise in Spike-specific TCR breadth and depth.

Only in-frame clones appear in the TCRdb table, and some are missing; sequencing was by immunoSEQ multiplex PCR. The sample holds 130,000 to 150,000 clones, approximately 90% seen once. V was pared by 6 bases and J by 3 bases, with 14 bases between. The CDR3 consists of 15 residues. The germline V gene encodes CDR1 MNHEY and CDR2 SMNVEV (reference sequence). The chain couples TRBV27 to TRBJ1-4, with D perhaps matching TRBD1 (6 bases). The TCR sequence derives from an adult in good health. The sequenced sample was peripheral blood, obtained on day 0 of AZD1222 vaccination. The chain's CDR3 is CASSTNRAPNEKLFF. Here the CDR3 DNA reads TGTGCCAGCAGCACGAACAGGGCTCCTAATGAAAAACTGTTTTTT.